A single sample is the source of the 29 T cell receptor beta chains below, sequenced in a study of T cells in women clearing cervical HPV infection. TCRdb's table, derived via immunoSEQ multiplex PCR, lists solely in-frame clones and lacks some. Its listing shows about 24,000 clones. Material for sequencing was blood buffy coat. The receptor source for this set is a woman between 18 and 75 years old with a cervical HPV16 infection that either progressed to CIN3+ or cleared (not recorded which).

As regards this clone: The CDR3 extends 3 residues past the end of the read, so its final part is completed from the germline J gene. This chain uses TRBV7-6 with TRBJ2-3; D not resolved. Germline CDR1 reads SGHVS; CDR2 reads FNYEAQ. CDR3 length equals 15 residues. CDR3 protein: CASSLAGDSNQPQYF. The covered CDR3 bases are TGTGCCAGCAGCTTAGCAGGTGATAGCAATCAGCCG.

A remark on this clone: The CDR3 extends 3 residues past the end of the read, so its final part is completed from the germline J gene. The gene calls are TRBV2 and TRBJ1-2; D remains unclear. Trimming removed 5 bases from V and 4 bases from J, with 11 bases in between. There are 13 residues in the CDR3. Germline V gene sequence: CDR1 SNHLY, CDR2 FYNNEI. Incomplete CDR3 DNA: TGTGCCAGCAGTACAGAGCCCATCTATGGC. Translated, it gives CASSTEPIYG. The entire CDR3 sequence reads CASSTEPIYGYTF. Together with reference TRBV2 and TRBJ1-2, the CDR3 gives the full variable domain: EPEVTQTPSHQVTQMGQEVILRCVPISNHLYFYWYRQILGQKVEFLVSFYNNEISEKSEIFDDQFSVERPDGSNFTLKIRSTKLEDSAMYFCASSTEPIYGYTFGSGTRLTVV.

Comments on this clone: From the germline J gene comes the end of the CDR3, since the read stops 3 residues before it. This chain connects TRBV5-1 to TRBJ1-1; 7 bases match TRBD1. Germline V gene sequence: CDR1 SGHRS, CDR2 YFSETQ. The ends lost 0 bases at V and 4 bases at J; junction bases unmatched: 6. This CDR3 region has 15 residues. Here the CDR3 reads CASSLGQGGFTEAFF. The covered CDR3 bases are TGCGCCAGCAGCTTGGGGCAGGGGGGTTTCACTGAA.

In the case of this clone: The sequenced fragment ends 3 residues before the CDR3 boundary, so the rest is inferred from the germline J gene. This sample also contains other DNA sequences that code for the same CDR3. The chain combines TRBV5-1 with TRBJ2-7; 7 bases agree with TRBD1. Germline V gene lookup returns CDR1 SGHRS and CDR2 YFSETQ. Trimming cost V 4 bases and J 5 bases; bases outside gene matches: 12. This CDR3 has 15 residues. CDR3 sequence reads: CASSGRTGSSDEQYF. The sequenced part of the CDR3 DNA is TGCGCCAGCAGCGGACGGACAGGTAGCTCTGACGAG. Complete variable domain (other parts from reference TRBV5-1 and TRBJ2-7): KAGVTQTPRYLIKTRGQQVTLSCSPISGHRSVSWYQQTPGQGLQFLFEYFSETQRNKGNFPGRFSGRQFSNSRSEMNVSTLELGDSALYLCASSGRTGSSDEQYFGPGTRLTVT.

As to this clone: Read coverage stops 3 residues before the CDR3 terminus; the germline J gene supplies the remainder. V usage is TRBV7-6 and J usage is TRBJ2-3; 8 bases agree with TRBD2. Trimming at V came to 4 bases and at J to 6 bases, leaving 6 bases not matched to a gene. The CDR3 loop spans 14 amino acids. Per germline, CDR1 SGHVS and CDR2 FNYEAQ. The CDR3 loop reads CASSSRGGEDTQYF. The CDR3 DNA, read in part, is TGTGCCAGCAGCTCTCGGGGGGGCGAGGATACG.

With regard to this clone: The CDR3 end falls 3 residues outside the read, so it is completed with the germline J gene. This sequence joins TRBV7-6 and TRBJ2-5; 8 nucleotides line up with TRBD2. Per the germline V gene, CDR1 is SGHVS and CDR2 is FNYEAQ. The CDR3 is made up of 13 amino acids. The DNA read from the CDR3 is TGTGCCAGCAGCTCCTACGGGGGGGAAACC. Translating gives CASSSYGGET. The CDR3 in full is CASSSYGGETQYF.

Points on this clone: Read sequence stops 3 residues before the CDR3 end, and the germline J gene provides the missing end. V is TRBV7-3 and J is TRBJ2-5, with 16 bases fitting TRBD2. The V gene's germline CDR1 is SGHTA and CDR2 FQGTGA. The ends lost 5 bases at V and 2 bases at J; junction bases unmatched: 2. CDR3 length equals 16 residues. This CDR3 reads CASSRGLAGGQETQYF. Partial CDR3 DNA: TGTGCCAGCAGCAGGGGACTAGCGGGGGGGCAAGAGACC.

Comment on this clone: The read is 3 residues too short to cover the CDR3 end, so that end is filled in from the germline J gene. The rearrangement uses TRBV19 and TRBJ2-3; TRBD1 is a possible D gene (5 bases). The CDR3 loop spans 15 amino acids. The V and J ends lost 3 bases and 8 bases respectively, with 18 bases between them. CDR1 LNHDA and CDR2 SQIVND come from the germline V gene (reference sequence). The CDR3 bases that were read are TGTGCCAGTAGTATCTATGCAGGGTCCTACGGTACG. It codes for CASSIYAGSYGT. The CDR3 in its entirety is CASSIYAGSYGTQYF.

For this clone: Read data end 3 residues before the CDR3 end; the end is taken from the germline J gene. The rearrangement uses TRBV15 and TRBJ2-7; 10 bases match TRBD2. Germline CDR1 is LNHNV and CDR2 is YYDKDF (reference sequence). The CDR3 sequence is 18 residues long. Unmatched junction bases numbered 8, after V lost 0 bases and J lost 0 bases. The CDR3 loop is CATSRDETGLADSYEQYF. The CDR3 bases that were read are TGTGCCACCAGCAGAGATGAGACCGGACTAGCGGACTCCTACGAG.

The part of the CDR3 DNA that was read is TGTGCCAGCAGCCCGGGGGTCCAATCACCC. Encoded protein: CASSPGVQSP. The full CDR3 reads CASSPGVQSPLHF. The rearrangement joins TRBV7-9 to TRBJ1-6, with D perhaps TRBD1 (5 bases). The read terminates 3 residues before the CDR3 end, so the remaining end is supplied by the germline J gene. The germline V and J ends were trimmed by 5 bases and 10 bases, with 12 bases remaining between them. Germline CDR1 and CDR2: SEHNR and FQNEAQ (reference sequence). CDR3 length: 13 amino acids.

With regard to this clone: The observed sequence ends 3 residues before the CDR3 terminus, with the missing tail filled in from the germline J gene. The rearrangement links TRBV7-2 to TRBJ2-7, with D tentatively TRBD1 (6 bases). Germline-derived CDR1 and CDR2 are SGHTA and FQGNSA. Trimming left V 3 bases short and J 2 bases short, with 8 bases between. The CDR3 spans 13 residues. The sequenced CDR3 bases are TGTGCCAGCAGCTTGTACAGGGCCTACGAG. As protein: CASSLYRAYE. The CDR3, in full, reads CASSLYRAYEQYF.

As to this clone: The read terminates 3 residues before the CDR3 end, so the remaining end is supplied by the germline J gene. This chain joins TRBV12-5 and TRBJ2-1; D may be TRBD1 (5 bases). The V end lost 7 bases, the J end lost 8 bases, and 24 bases lay between the germline ends. Per the germline V gene, CDR1 is LGHNT and CDR2 is FRNRAP. The CDR3 sequence is 16 residues long. The chain's CDR3 is CASALFPGWPIDEQFF. The DNA read from the CDR3 is TGTGCTAGTGCCCTTTTTCCAGGGTGGCCGATAGATGAG. The entire variable domain, with the rest obtained from reference TRBV12-5 and TRBJ2-1, is as follows: DARVTQTPRHKVTEMGQEVTMRCQPILGHNTVFWYRQTMMQGLELLAYFRNRAPLDDSGMPKDRFSAEMPDATLATLKIQPSEPRDSAVYFCASALFPGWPIDEQFFGPGTRLTVL.

Comment on this clone: The read stops 3 residues short of the end of the CDR3; the missing end is completed from the germline J gene. The rearrangement joins TRBV5-1 to TRBJ2-3, with 7 nucleotides matching TRBD1. V shed 0 bases, J shed 3 bases, and the junction held 4 bases outside the gene matches. Germline lookup yields CDR1 SGHRS and CDR2 YFSETQ. The CDR3 spans 15 residues. The CDR3 DNA, read in part, is TGCGCCAGCAGCTTGGCCCGGGGACAGACAGATACG. The encoded protein is CASSLARGQTDT. The entire CDR3 protein reads CASSLARGQTDTQYF.

Concerning this clone itself: The read halts 3 residues ahead of the CDR3 end, with the missing end drawn from the germline J gene. The rearrangement links TRBV7-2 to TRBJ2-3, with 8 bases identical to TRBD2. Trimming cost V 4 bases and J 5 bases; bases outside gene matches: 2. From germline, CDR1 is SGHTA and CDR2 FQGNSA. CDR3 size: 13 residues. CDR3: CASSWTSQDTQYF. The sequenced part of the CDR3 DNA is TGTGCCAGCAGCTGGACTAGCCAAGATACG. Supplemented by reference TRBV7-2 and TRBJ2-3, the full variable domain reads GAGVSQSPSNKVTEKGKDVELRCDPISGHTALYWYRQSLGQGLEFLIYFQGNSAPDKSGLPSDRFSAERTGGSVSTLTIQRTQQEDSAVYLCASSWTSQDTQYFGPGTRLTVL.

Turning to this clone: The CDR3 end is not reached by the read, which stops 3 residues before it; the germline J gene fills it in. The gene calls are TRBV18 and TRBJ1-2; possible D gene TRBD1, 5 bases. This CDR3 contains 16 residues. Per germline, CDR1 KGHSH and CDR2 LQKENI. Incomplete CDR3 DNA: TGTGCCAGCTCACCAATTGCCCAGGGCAGCTCCTACGAC. It yields the protein CASSPIAQGSSYD. The entire CDR3 sequence reads CASSPIAQGSSYDYTF. Full variable domain (rest looked up from reference TRBV18 and TRBJ1-2): NAGVMQNPRHLVRRRGQEARLRCSPMKGHSHVYWYRQLPEEGLKFMVYLQKENIIDESGMPKERFSAEFPKEGPSILRIQQVVRGDSAAYFCASSPIAQGSSYDYTFGSGTRLTVV.

About this clone: The sequenced fragment ends 3 residues before the CDR3 boundary, so the rest is inferred from the germline J gene. This sequence joins TRBV7-9 and TRBJ2-4; the D gene is possibly TRBD1 (6 bases). The germline CDR1 and CDR2 sequences are SEHNR and FQNEAQ (reference sequence). CDR3 length equals 15 residues. The covered CDR3 bases are TGTGCCAGCAGCTTTCAGGGGACCTTTAACTATGGT. Translating gives CASSFQGTFNYG. The CDR3 in full is CASSFQGTFNYGQYF.

Details on this clone: The missing CDR3 end, 3 residues past where the read stops, is filled in from the germline J gene. V usage is TRBV7-9 and J usage is TRBJ1-5; D unclear. The CDR3 covers 13 residues. Trimming stripped 1 base from V and 6 bases from J, with 7 bases between. Germline loops: CDR1 SEHNR, CDR2 FQNEAQ (reference sequence). Incomplete CDR3 DNA: TGTGCCAGCAGCTTAGGCGGGGTTCAGCCC. Amino acids: CASSLGGVQP. The whole CDR3 region reads CASSLGGVQPQHF. The entire variable domain, with the rest obtained from reference TRBV7-9 and TRBJ1-5, is as follows: DTGVSQNPRHKITKRGQNVTFRCDPISEHNRLYWYRQTLGQGPEFLTYFQNEAQLEKSRLLSDRFSAERPKGSFSTLEIQRTEQGDSAMYLCASSLGGVQPQHFGDGTRLSIL.

With respect to this clone: The CDR3 end is not reached by the read, which stops 3 residues before it; the germline J gene fills it in. The chain uses TRBV5-4 and TRBJ2-2; weak D call: TRBD1 (5 bases). With 4 bases removed from V and 0 bases from J, the gap between germline ends came to 10 bases. In germline, CDR1 is SGHNT, CDR2 YYREEE (reference sequence). The CDR3 has 15 amino acids. The CDR3 DNA, read in part, is TGTGCCAGCAGCGGGGCAGCCGCGAACACCGGGGAG. It translates to CASSGAAANTGE. In full, the CDR3 is CASSGAAANTGELFF.

Of note for this clone: The observed sequence ends 3 residues before the CDR3 terminus, with the missing tail filled in from the germline J gene. The V and J genes are TRBV7-9 and TRBJ1-2, with D possibly matching TRBD1 (5 bases). Germline V gene lookup returns CDR1 SEHNR and CDR2 FQNEAQ (reference sequence). The CDR3 is made up of 14 amino acids. CDR3 protein: CASSLAQSGTDYTF. CDR3 DNA, as far as it was read: TGTGCCAGCAGCTTAGCCCAAAGCGGGACGGAC. Looking up the rest from reference TRBV7-9 and TRBJ1-2 gives the full variable domain: DTGVSQNPRHKITKRGQNVTFRCDPISEHNRLYWYRQTLGQGPEFLTYFQNEAQLEKSRLLSDRFSAERPKGSFSTLEIQRTEQGDSAMYLCASSLAQSGTDYTFGSGTRLTVV.

As concerns this clone: The read is 3 residues too short to cover the CDR3 end, so that end is filled in from the germline J gene. The chain recombines TRBV18 with TRBJ1-6; 11 bases line up with TRBD1. This CDR3 spans 15 amino acids. Unmatched junction bases numbered 3, after V lost 3 bases and J lost 8 bases. Germline values: CDR1 KGHSH, CDR2 LQKENI. The CDR3 is CASSPRTGGDSPLHF. The part of the CDR3 DNA that was read is TGTGCCAGCTCACCCCGGACAGGGGGCGATTCACCC.

About this clone: The read terminates 3 residues ahead of where the CDR3 ends, so the germline J gene completes it. The rearrangement joins TRBV29-1 to TRBJ2-1; D is possibly TRBD2 (5 bases). Germline V CDR1 and CDR2: SQVTM, ANQGSEA. V lost 0 bases, J lost 4 bases, and 19 bases lay in between. The CDR3 has 17 residues. The part of the CDR3 DNA that was read is TGCAGCGTTGAAGATAAAATACGGGGAGTGGGGTACAATGAG. Translation gives CSVEDKIRGVGYNE. The CDR3 reads in full as CSVEDKIRGVGYNEQFF.

Details on this clone: The read halts 3 residues ahead of the CDR3 end, with the missing end drawn from the germline J gene. The chain couples TRBV2 to TRBJ1-2; D possibly corresponds to TRBD1 (5 bases). V lost 7 bases and J 7 bases, leaving 13 bases between the germline ends. Looked up from germline, CDR1 is SNHLY and CDR2 is FYNNEI. CDR3 size: 12 residues. CDR3 DNA, as far as it was read: TGTGCCAGCACCCAGGTCCAGGGTGGC. This sequence encodes CASTQVQGG. The complete CDR3 protein is CASTQVQGGYTF. The entire variable domain, with the rest obtained from reference TRBV2 and TRBJ1-2, is as follows: EPEVTQTPSHQVTQMGQEVILRCVPISNHLYFYWYRQILGQKVEFLVSFYNNEISEKSEIFDDQFSVERPDGSNFTLKIRSTKLEDSAMYFCASTQVQGGYTFGSGTRLTVV.

As to this clone: The read ends 3 residues shy of where the CDR3 ends; the end is completed using the germline J gene. The chain recombines TRBV5-4 with TRBJ2-2, with 11 bases lining up with TRBD2. The CDR3 extends over 16 amino acids. V trimming: 3 bases; J trimming: 1 base; junction bases outside the gene matches: 2. In germline, CDR1 is SGHNT, CDR2 YYREEE (reference sequence). The CDR3 spells CASSSGTSGNTGELFF. CDR3 DNA (partial): TGTGCCAGCAGCTCAGGGACTAGCGGGAACACCGGGGAG. The whole variable domain, remainder taken from reference TRBV5-4 and TRBJ2-2, is ETGVTQSPTHLIKTRGQQVTLRCSSQSGHNTVSWYQQALGQGPQFIFQYYREEENGRGNFPPRFSGLQFPNYSSELNVNALELDDSALYLCASSSGTSGNTGELFFGEGSRLTVL.

Worth noting for this clone: The observed sequence ends 3 residues before the CDR3 terminus, with the missing tail filled in from the germline J gene. The chain uses TRBV6-1 and TRBJ2-7; D is unresolved. The V gene's germline CDR1 is MNHNS and CDR2 SASEGT. V gave up 0 bases and J gave up 4 bases, with 10 bases separating them. This CDR3 comprises 14 residues. The CDR3 here is CASSEAGSRYEQYF. CDR3 DNA (partial): TGTGCCAGCAGTGAAGCTGGCAGTCGATACGAG.

With regard to this clone: A read error may account for a junction end that differs from germline. Read data end 3 residues before the CDR3 end; the end is taken from the germline J gene. This sample includes further DNA sequences coding for the same CDR3. V and J are TRBV19 and TRBJ1-3; 8 bases match TRBD1. Per germline, CDR1 LNHDA and CDR2 SQIVND (reference sequence). CDR3 length: 16 amino acids. The CDR3 spells CASSRGQESSGNTIYF. Incomplete CDR3 DNA: TGTGCCAGTAGTAGGGGACAGGAAAGCTCTGGAAACACT.

Concerning this clone: Sequencing ends 3 residues short of the CDR3 end; the germline J gene provides the rest. V gene TRBV7-2 combines with J gene TRBJ1-5; D unresolved. Trimming removed 5 bases at V and 4 bases at J, with 9 bases between. Germline CDR1 reads SGHTA; CDR2 reads FQGNSA. The CDR3 is made up of 13 amino acids. The sequenced CDR3 bases are TGTGCCAGCAGCCCCAATAGTAATCAGCCC. Its translation: CASSPNSNQP. The complete CDR3 sequence is CASSPNSNQPQHF. Full variable domain (remainder filled in from reference TRBV7-2 and TRBJ1-5): GAGVSQSPSNKVTEKGKDVELRCDPISGHTALYWYRQSLGQGLEFLIYFQGNSAPDKSGLPSDRFSAERTGGSVSTLTIQRTQQEDSAVYLCASSPNSNQPQHFGDGTRLSIL.

With respect to this clone: The CDR3 goes on 3 residues after the read ends, and that part is filled in from the germline J gene. The chain employs TRBV19 and TRBJ1-1; D is ambiguous. This CDR3 region has 11 residues. Looked up from germline, CDR1 is LNHDA and CDR2 is SQIVND (reference sequence). This chain's CDR3 is CASSVARYAFF. Partial CDR3 DNA: TGTGCCAGTAGTGTGGCAAGGTAT. The whole variable domain, filled in from reference TRBV19 and TRBJ1-1, reads DGGITQSPKYLFRKEGQNVTLSCEQNLNHDAMYWYRQDPGQGLRLIYYSQIVNDFQKGDIAEGYSVSREKKESFPLTVTSAQKNPTAFYLCASSVARYAFFGQGTRLTVV.

To note about this clone: Coverage ceases 3 residues before the CDR3 finishes, and the germline J gene fills in the end. V gene TRBV7-2 combines with J gene TRBJ1-5, with a tentative D call TRBD1 (5 bases). CDR1 and CDR2 (germline): SGHTA, FQGNSA. The V gene lost 5 bases and the J gene lost 0 bases, with 8 bases spanning the gap. The CDR3 contains 14 residues. CDR3 in amino acids: CASSKDISNQPQHF. Partial CDR3 DNA: TGTGCCAGCAGCAAGGACATTAGCAATCAGCCC.

About this clone: Sequencing ends 3 residues short of the CDR3 end; the germline J gene provides the rest. The chain is built from TRBV2 and TRBJ2-3, with 7 bases identical to TRBD2. The CDR3 consists of 15 residues. Germline CDR1 reads SNHLY; CDR2 reads FYNNEI. The CDR3 sequence is CASSDRLAVRETQYF. CDR3 DNA, as far as it was read: TGTGCCAGCAGTGATCGGCTAGCGGTGAGGGAGACG.